This T cell receptor beta chain was recovered during a study of blood T cell repertoires in COVID-19. Whole-study context: The samples span acute and convalescent COVID-19 from the United States, Italy and Spain.

Followed longitudinally, the Seattle patients had been enrolled during active infection. The CDR3 is 13 residues long. With 4 bases removed from V and 8 bases from J, the gap between germline ends came to 15 bases. Germline lookup yields CDR1 SGDLS and CDR2 YYNGEE. Repertoires were generated with immunoSEQ multiplex PCR, while TCRdb's copy carries only in-frame clones and drops some. This table holds a few hundred thousand clones, around 89% found once. V is TRBV9 and J is TRBJ1-2, with TRBD1 as a possible D gene (5 bases). The clonotype was recovered from a woman in her twenties or thirties with COVID-19, enrolled during active disease. Material for sequencing was peripheral blood. The CDR3 region is CASSQDSPEGYTF. The DNA for the CDR3 is TGTGCCAGCAGCCAAGACAGCCCGGAGGGCTACACCTTC.